The rows below give T cell receptor beta chains drawn from one sample of a study of CXCR3-negative and CXCR3-positive naive CD8 T cells. Using the 5' RACE reads, TCRdb records one entry per CDR3 protein without DNA. This sample's table has a few thousand distinct CDR3 sequences. Material: naive CXCR3- CD8+ T cells from blood. The receptor set was obtained from a human donor in good health. Some clones in this sample may be carry-over from other donors' samples. CDR3s include the opening cysteine and the closing phenylalanine or tryptophan. Each record gives: V gene, clone size, J gene, CDR3 protein. The size entry is marked missing in some rows and otherwise reads once, few, many or a size class.

v_gene: TRBV12-3/TRBV12-4
abundance: medium-sized
j_gene: TRBJ1-1
CDR3aa: CASSLEQEAFF

v_gene: TRBV7-9
abundance: medium-sized
j_gene: TRBJ1-1
CDR3aa: CASSYVGVSTEAFF

v_gene: TRBV9
abundance: medium-sized
j_gene: TRBJ2-3
CDR3aa: CASSVGGDTDTQYF

v_gene: TRBV9
abundance: NA
j_gene: TRBJ1-6
CDR3aa: CASGGGAVINSPLHF

v_gene: TRBV10-3
abundance: NA
j_gene: TRBJ2-3
CDR3aa: CAISESEEGVATDTQYF

v_gene: TRBV28
abundance: medium-sized
j_gene: TRBJ2-5
CDR3aa: CASSPGTGADETQYF

v_gene: TRBV28
abundance: medium-sized
j_gene: TRBJ2-1
CDR3aa: CASSGQGTSGSNPSSYNEQFF

v_gene: TRBV29-1
abundance: NA
j_gene: TRBJ2-7
CDR3aa: CSGKAGYEQYF

v_gene: TRBV29-1
abundance: medium-sized
j_gene: TRBJ2-3
CDR3aa: CSVDIPSGDGFFTDTQYF

v_gene: TRBV20-1
abundance: medium-sized
j_gene: TRBJ2-2
CDR3aa: CSARTAGELFF

v_gene: TRBV29-1
abundance: NA
j_gene: TRBJ2-3
CDR3aa: CSVALENTDTQYF

v_gene: TRBV28
abundance: medium-sized
j_gene: TRBJ2-1
CDR3aa: CASSRLAGESYNEQFF

v_gene: TRBV21-1
abundance: NA
j_gene: TRBJ2-7
CDR3aa: CASSPRDMKREFYEQYF

v_gene: TRBV3-1
abundance: large
j_gene: TRBJ1-5
CDR3aa: CASSQDGTGGNQPQHF

v_gene: TRBV20-1
abundance: NA
j_gene: TRBJ1-5
CDR3aa: CSATPLGGGGYSNQPQHF

v_gene: TRBV7-2
abundance: medium-sized
j_gene: TRBJ2-1
CDR3aa: CASSLELYSGGHNEQFF

v_gene: TRBV30
abundance: NA
j_gene: TRBJ2-3
CDR3aa: CAWSVQDTQYF

v_gene: TRBV5-1
abundance: medium-sized
j_gene: TRBJ1-1
CDR3aa: CASSSTGSTEAFF

v_gene: TRBV29-1
abundance: NA
j_gene: TRBJ2-1
CDR3aa: CSDLDRGGGDEQFF

v_gene: TRBV5-1
abundance: medium-sized
j_gene: TRBJ2-1
CDR3aa: CASSLDRGNEQFF

v_gene: TRBV29-1
abundance: NA
j_gene: TRBJ2-7
CDR3aa: CSVGTATYEQYF

v_gene: TRBV29-1
abundance: medium-sized
j_gene: TRBJ2-7
CDR3aa: CSVEHGAGAYEQYF

v_gene: TRBV29-1
abundance: NA
j_gene: TRBJ2-7
CDR3aa: CSARTSGVSYEQYF

v_gene: TRBV7-2
abundance: medium-sized
j_gene: TRBJ1-1
CDR3aa: CASSSKHEDGNTEAFF

v_gene: TRBV27
abundance: NA
j_gene: TRBJ1-1
CDR3aa: CASSPGQGEVYTEAFF